These T cell receptor beta chains were read from a single sample in a study of OX40 agonist ivuxolimab in advanced cancers. Sequenced by immunoSEQ multiplex PCR; TCRdb stores in-frame clones only, minus some. The sample lists tens of thousands of clones; over 90% were seen once. The sequencing used CD4+ or CD8+ T cells sorted from blood, collected in a trial of the OX40 agonist ivuxolimab. The receptor source for this set is an adult with an advanced solid tumor such as melanoma, head and neck, liver or kidney cancer. The CDR3 runs from the conserved cysteine through the conserved F or W. Fields, in order: V gene, J gene, clone size, CDR3 protein. The size of a clone is reported for some rows only, either as once, few or many, or as a class for expanded clones.

TRBV7-6	TRBJ1-2	-	CASSPGTADYTF
TRBV9	TRBJ2-1	-	CASSVGGWGEVSYNEQFF
TRBV9	TRBJ2-7	-	CASSVGGLAGYEQYF
TRBV29-1	TRBJ1-2	few	CSVTTPPFASVEDGYTF
TRBV5-6	TRBJ1-5	-	CASSLANGQYSNQPQHF
TRBV10-1	TRBJ2-7	few	CAVTGAYEQYF
TRBV14	TRBJ2-7	once	CASSQRGEYEQYF
TRBV7-9	TRBJ2-3	few	CASRSSVSGTRGDTQYF
TRBV5-6	TRBJ1-4	-	CASSFQGEDGKLFF
TRBV7-9	TRBJ2-7	-	CASSPGTGAYEQYF
TRBV9	TRBJ1-3	few	CASSKDILNTIYF
TRBV6-5	TRBJ2-3	-	CASSYRDTDTQYF
TRBV6-1	TRBJ1-6	-	CASAEGTGINSPLHF
TRBV7-3	TRBJ2-1	-	CASSPRDYNEQFF
TRBV19	TRBJ1-1	-	CASIRLGVRGWTEAFF
TRBV27	TRBJ2-2	-	CASSPGLGGELFF
TRBV6-5	TRBJ2-4	-	CASSYSTTQAGIQYF
TRBV9	TRBJ2-3	-	CASSVMSTDTQYF
TRBV11-2	TRBJ1-2	once	CASSPTGAWDGYTF
TRBV27	TRBJ2-7	-	CASSEGQGAFEQYF
TRBV27	TRBJ2-7	-	CASSLASGYEQYF
TRBV19	TRBJ2-7	-	CASSFGTSGYYEQYF
TRBV6-1	TRBJ2-3	-	CASSDIAGSADTQYF
TRBV7-9	TRBJ2-7	-	CASKGGVSYEQYF
TRBV5-1	TRBJ1-2	-	CASGDGTGDYYGYTF
TRBV6-5	TRBJ2-7	-	CASSLGVAGPYEQYF
TRBV27	TRBJ2-7	-	CASSTSVVSYEQYF
TRBV6-1	TRBJ2-3	once	CASSDIAGGLRPDTQYF
TRBV9	TRBJ2-2	-	CASSAILAGAPGELFF
TRBV18	TRBJ2-3	-	CASSPVSGTSGPTDTQYF
TRBV29-1	TRBJ2-1	-	CSVLGGTLVGNEQFF
TRBV18	TRBJ1-3	-	CASSLERTGGFSGNTIYF
TRBV29-1	TRBJ1-2	-	CSVEDAARGPDYGYTF
TRBV4-1	TRBJ2-2	-	CASSQGRGNTGELFF
TRBV27	TRBJ1-2	-	CASSLSHRSNYGYTF
TRBV7-2	TRBJ2-3	-	CASSFWTDTQYF
TRBV6-6	TRBJ2-7	-	CASSYRSGGPTYEQYF
TRBV4-1	TRBJ2-1	-	CASSLGTSLMSSYNEQFF
TRBV13	TRBJ2-5	-	CASSPPLQETQYF
TRBV14	TRBJ2-1	-	CASSQLGGGGHSYNEQFF
TRBV11-1	TRBJ2-7	-	CASSTSYEQYF